The clone carrying this T cell receptor (beta chain) was observed once. Measured with immunoSEQ multiplex PCR; TCRdb has only the in-frame clones, and not every one. Of 1.6 million or so clones in the sample, 97% to 99% were seen once. Trimming cost V 4 bases and J 2 bases, with 18 bases left between them. From germline, CDR1 is KGHSH and CDR2 LQKENI. There are 17 residues in the CDR3. The data were obtained in a study of shared clonotypes between healthy human individuals. This clonotype was obtained from a man aged 25 to 40 in good health. The chain combines TRBV18 with TRBJ2-1, with D perhaps TRBD1 (7 bases). The sample taken for sequencing was naive CD4+ T cells sorted from blood. As for subset: CD45RA+ positively selected. CDR3 DNA: TGTGCCAGCTCACTAAACCAGGGGGGAGTACCCTACAATGAGCAGTTCTTC. It specifies CASSLNQGGVPYNEQFF.